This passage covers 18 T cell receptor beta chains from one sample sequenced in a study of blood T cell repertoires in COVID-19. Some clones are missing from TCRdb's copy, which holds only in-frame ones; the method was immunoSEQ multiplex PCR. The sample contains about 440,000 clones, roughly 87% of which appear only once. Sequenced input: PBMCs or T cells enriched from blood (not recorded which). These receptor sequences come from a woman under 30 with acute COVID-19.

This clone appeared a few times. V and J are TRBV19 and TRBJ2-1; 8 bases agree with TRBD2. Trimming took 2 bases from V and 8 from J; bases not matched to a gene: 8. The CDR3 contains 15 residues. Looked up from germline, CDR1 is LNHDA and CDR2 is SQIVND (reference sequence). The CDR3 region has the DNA TGTGCCAGTAGTATAAGTAGCGGGATAGTTGATGAGCAGTTCTTC. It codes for CASSISSGIVDEQFF.

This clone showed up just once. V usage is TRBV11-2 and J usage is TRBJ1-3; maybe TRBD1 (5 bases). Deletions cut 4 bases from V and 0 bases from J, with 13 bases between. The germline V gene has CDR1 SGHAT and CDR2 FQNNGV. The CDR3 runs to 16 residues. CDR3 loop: CASSSYGGNSGNTIYF. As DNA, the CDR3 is TGTGCCAGCAGCTCATACGGGGGAAACTCTGGAAACACCATATATTTT.

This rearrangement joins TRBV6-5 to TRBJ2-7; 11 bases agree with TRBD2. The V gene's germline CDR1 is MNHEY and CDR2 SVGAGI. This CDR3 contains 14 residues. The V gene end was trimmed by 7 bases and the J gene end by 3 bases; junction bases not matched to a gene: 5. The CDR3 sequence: CASKPGLADYEQYF. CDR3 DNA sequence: TGTGCCAGCAAACCGGGACTAGCGGACTACGAGCAGTACTTC.

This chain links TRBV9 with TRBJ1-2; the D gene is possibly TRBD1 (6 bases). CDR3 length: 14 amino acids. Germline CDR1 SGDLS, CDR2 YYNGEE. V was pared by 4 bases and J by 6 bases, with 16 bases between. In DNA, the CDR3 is TGTGCCAGCAGCTTGGGACACACCCGAGATGGCTACACCTTC. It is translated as CASSLGHTRDGYTF.

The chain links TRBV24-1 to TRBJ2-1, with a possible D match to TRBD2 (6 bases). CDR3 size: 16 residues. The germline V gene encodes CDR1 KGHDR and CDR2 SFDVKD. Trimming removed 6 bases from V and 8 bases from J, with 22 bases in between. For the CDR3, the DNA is TGTGCCACCAGTCCAACTAGGCTACTAGCTACGGATGAGCAGTTCTTC. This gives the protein CATSPTRLLATDEQFF.

The CDR3 DNA is TGTGCCAGCAGTCGGGACAGGGGTGAAAAACTGTTTTTT. Translating it yields CASSRDRGEKLFF. The gene calls are TRBV28 and TRBJ1-4, with 10 positions matching TRBD1. The germline V gene encodes CDR1 MDHEN and CDR2 SYDVKM. Germline trimming cut 5 bases from V and 7 bases from J; bases unmatched to any gene: 1. The CDR3 covers 13 residues.

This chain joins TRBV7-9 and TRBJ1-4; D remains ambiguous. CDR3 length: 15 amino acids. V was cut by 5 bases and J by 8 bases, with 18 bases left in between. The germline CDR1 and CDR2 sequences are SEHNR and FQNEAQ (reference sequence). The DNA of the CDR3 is TGTGCCAGCAGCCTAAGGACCGGGGTTTGGGAAAAACTGTTTTTT. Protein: CASSLRTGVWEKLFF.

This chain's CDR3 is CASRPGSSSVDTQYF. In DNA, the CDR3 is TGCGCCAGTCGCCCGGGATCTAGTTCGGTAGATACGCAGTATTTT. This chain joins TRBV5-1 and TRBJ2-3, with D possibly matching TRBD2 (5 bases). This CDR3 has 15 amino acids. Germline V lookup: CDR1 SGHRS, CDR2 YFSETQ. Trimming removed 8 bases from V and 5 bases from J, with 21 bases in between. The complete variable domain, with remaining parts taken from reference TRBV5-1 and TRBJ2-3, reads KAGVTQTPRYLIKTRGQQVTLSCSPISGHRSVSWYQQTPGQGLQFLFEYFSETQRNKGNFPGRFSGRQFSNSRSEMNVSTLELGDSALYLCASRPGSSSVDTQYFGPGTRLTVL.

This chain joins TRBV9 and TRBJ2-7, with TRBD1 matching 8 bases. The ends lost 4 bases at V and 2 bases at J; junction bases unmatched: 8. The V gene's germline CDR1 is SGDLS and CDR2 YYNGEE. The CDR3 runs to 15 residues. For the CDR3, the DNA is TGTGCCAGCAGCCCCCGGACAGGGACAGCCTACGAGCAGTACTTC. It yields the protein CASSPRTGTAYEQYF.

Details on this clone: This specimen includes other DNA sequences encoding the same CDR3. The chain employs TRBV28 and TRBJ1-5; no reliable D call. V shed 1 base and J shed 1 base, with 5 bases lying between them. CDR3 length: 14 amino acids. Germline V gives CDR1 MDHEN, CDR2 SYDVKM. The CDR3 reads CASSLSGSNQPQHF. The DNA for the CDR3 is TGTGCCAGCAGTTTATCGGGGAGCAATCAGCCCCAGCATTTT.

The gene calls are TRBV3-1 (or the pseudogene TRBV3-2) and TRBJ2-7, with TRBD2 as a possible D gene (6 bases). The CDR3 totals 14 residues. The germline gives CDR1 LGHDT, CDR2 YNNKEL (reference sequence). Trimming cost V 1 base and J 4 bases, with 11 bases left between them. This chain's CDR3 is CASSQGDSRYEQYF. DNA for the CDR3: TGTGCCAGCAGCCAAGGGGACTCGCGGTACGAGCAGTACTTC.

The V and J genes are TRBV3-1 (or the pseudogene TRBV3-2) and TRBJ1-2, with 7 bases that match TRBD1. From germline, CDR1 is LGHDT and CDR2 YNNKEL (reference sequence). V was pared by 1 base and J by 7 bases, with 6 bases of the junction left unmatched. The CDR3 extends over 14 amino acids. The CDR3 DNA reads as TGTGCCAGCAGCCAAGTGGAGGGGGCGGGTGGCTACACCTTC. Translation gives CASSQVEGAGGYTF.

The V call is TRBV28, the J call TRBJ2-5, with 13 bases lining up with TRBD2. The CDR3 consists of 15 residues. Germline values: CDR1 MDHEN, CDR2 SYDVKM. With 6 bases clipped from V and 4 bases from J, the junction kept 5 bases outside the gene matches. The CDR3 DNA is TGTGCCAGCAGGGGGACTAGCGGGATTGCAGAGACCCAGTACTTC. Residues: CASRGTSGIAETQYF. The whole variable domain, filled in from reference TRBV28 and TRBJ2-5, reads DVKVTQSSRYLVKRTGEKVFLECVQDMDHENMFWYRQDPGLGLRLIYFSYDVKMKEKGDIPEGYSVSREKKERFSLILESASTNQTSMYLCASRGTSGIAETQYFGPGTRLLVL.

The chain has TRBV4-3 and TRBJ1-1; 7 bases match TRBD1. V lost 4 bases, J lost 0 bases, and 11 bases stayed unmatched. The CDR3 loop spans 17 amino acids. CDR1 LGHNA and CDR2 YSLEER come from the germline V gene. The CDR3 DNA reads TGCGCCAGCAGCCGTAGTTTGCTACAGGGGTTGAACACTGAAGCTTTCTTT. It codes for CASSRSLLQGLNTEAFF.

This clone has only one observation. For the CDR3, the DNA is TGTGCCAGCTCCGGGGGTCAGAACTATGGCTACACCTTC. Translated, it gives CASSGGQNYGYTF. The J gene is TRBJ1-2, the V gene TRBV18; D perhaps matches TRBD1 (5 bases). Trimming removed 6 bases from V and 2 bases from J, with 10 bases in between. This CDR3 spans 13 amino acids. Germline CDR1 is KGHSH and CDR2 is LQKENI.

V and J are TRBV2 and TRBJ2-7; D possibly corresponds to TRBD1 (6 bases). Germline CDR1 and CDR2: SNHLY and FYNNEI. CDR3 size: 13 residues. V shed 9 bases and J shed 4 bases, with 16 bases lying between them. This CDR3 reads CASHRDTAYEQYF. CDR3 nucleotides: TGTGCCAGTCACCGGGACACCGCATACGAGCAGTACTTC.

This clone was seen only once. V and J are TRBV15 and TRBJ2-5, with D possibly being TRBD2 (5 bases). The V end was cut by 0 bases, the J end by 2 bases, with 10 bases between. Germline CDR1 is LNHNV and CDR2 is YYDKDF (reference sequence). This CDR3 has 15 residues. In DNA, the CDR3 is TGTGCCACCAGCAGAGATTCGGGAATACAAGAGACCCAGTACTTC. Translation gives CATSRDSGIQETQYF. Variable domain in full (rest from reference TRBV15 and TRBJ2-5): DAMVIQNPRYQVTQFGKPVTLSCSQTLNHNVMYWYQQKSSQAPKLLFHYYDKDFNNEADTPDNFQSRRPNTSFCFLDIRSPGLGDTAMYLCATSRDSGIQETQYFGPGTRLLVL.

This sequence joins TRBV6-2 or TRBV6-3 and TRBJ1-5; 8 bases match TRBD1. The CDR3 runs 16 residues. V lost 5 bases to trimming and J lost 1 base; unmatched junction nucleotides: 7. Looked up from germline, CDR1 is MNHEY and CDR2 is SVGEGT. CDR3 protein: CASSPLTGASNQPQHF. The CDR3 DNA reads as TGTGCCAGCAGTCCCCTGACAGGGGCCAGCAATCAGCCCCAGCATTTT.